This T cell receptor beta chain was recorded in a study of T-cell reconstitution after alpha-beta-depleted transplantation in children. This clonotype was found a few times. Molecular barcoding with unique molecular identifiers was used for the TCRbeta library. TCRdb re-called the PCR reads with MiXCR, one entry per CDR3 protein. The table shows a few hundred thousand distinct CDR3 sequences, with around 16% occurring only once. This CDR3 contains 15 residues. CDR1 is SSHAT and CDR2 is FNYEAQ in the germline V gene (reference sequence). V was pared by 5 bases and J by 5 bases, with 7 bases of the junction left unmatched.

The genes are TRBV7-7 and TRBJ2-1, with TRBD1 identical over 9 bases. The clonotype comes from a human donor who donated a stem cell graft to a child with acute lymphoblastic leukemia. The starting material was PBMCs from the stem cell graft donor, obtained from the stem cell graft. This chain's CDR3 is CASSLTGTGNNEQFF. In DNA, the CDR3 is TGTGCCAGCAGCCTAACCGGGACAGGGAACAATGAGCAGTTCTTC.